The T cell receptor beta chain under discussion was sequenced for a study of cytomegalovirus exposure and HLA in healthy donors. Study-wide points: The classifier was said to identify cytomegalovirus status with high specificity and sensitivity.

This CDR3 has 15 residues. Germline loops: CDR1 SGHAT, CDR2 FQNNGV. Trimming pared 4 bases from V and 3 bases from J, leaving 14 bases between. This PCR relied on a set of 60 Vbeta primers and 13 Jbeta primers. Profiling relied on immunoSEQ multiplex PCR, and the TCRdb table lists in-frame clones only, not all of them. The sample has 200,000 to 300,000 clones; approximately 84% are singletons. Of note for this clone: What it binds is unknown.

The sample consisted of PBMCs. The source of this sequence is a woman aged 40 to 55 in good health and CMV-seropositive. This chain joins TRBV11-2 and TRBJ2-3, with a tentative D call TRBD1 (6 bases). CDR3 sequence reads: CASSWDTGRTDTQYF. The CDR3 DNA reads as TGTGCCAGCAGCTGGGACACCGGGCGTACAGATACGCAGTATTTT.